This TCR beta chain was identified in a study of CD8+ T cells in alopecia areata (dated by TCRdb to the late 2010s). For context, the study as a whole: Treated patients were enrolled in an open-label pilot trial of oral tofacitinib at 5 to 10 mg twice daily for moderate-to-severe alopecia areata. Tofacitinib was given for 6 to 18 months, followed by 6 months of follow-up off drug to assess delayed response and recurrence. The SALT score, which quantifies the percentage of affected scalp surface area, was used to measure disease severity in treated patients. To study T cell clonal expansion in alopecia areata, the researchers applied high-throughput TCRbeta sequencing to both the C3H/HeJ mouse model and human patients. Scalp tissue and sorted CD4+ and CD8+ peripheral blood T cells from patchy and totalis/universalis alopecia areata patients and from healthy controls were covered by human TCRbeta sequencing. Patients on tofacitinib were biopsied at baseline and after 4 and 24 weeks of treatment, and several of the patients also had a later scalp biopsy. Scalp clonality was compared across normal scalp (n=4), patchy alopecia areata scalp (n=8), and alopecia totalis/universalis scalp (n=8). The RNA source kit depended on sample type: the PAXgene miRNA kit for fixed scalp, the miRNeasy kit for PBMCs, and the RNeasy kit for mouse skin. TCRbeta CDR3 regions were amplified by immunoSEQ multiplex PCR using 35 Vbeta forward and 13 Jbeta reverse primers. General findings and caveats noted by the study authors: Lesional scalp, especially in alopecia totalis/universalis, showed higher clonality and more expanded CD8+ clones than normal scalp, suggesting antigenic drive. Scalp TCR repertoire analysis is complicated because resident alphabeta T cells in normal human skin are also sequenced, whereas mouse skin is dominated by gammadelta T cells. Tofacitinib significantly lowered scalp clonality and the number of expanded CD8+ clones among the top 100 scalp clones. Shared TCR sequences between patients were less evident than in mice, which may be partly attributable to HLA diversity in the patient population. Because the treated cohort was small and had only one nonresponder, larger studies are needed to examine links between baseline CD8+ expansion and response. Many expanded lesional clones were found to persist in scalp and blood during tofacitinib treatment, and relapse after treatment cessation may be partly explained by this persistence.

As for this clone: Its specific antigen is unknown. Base-call qualities are not available, and no considerably larger clone is one nucleotide away.

Receptor amplification or capture employed the immunoSEQ multiplex PCR assay. For TCR sequencing, RNA was extracted from every sample and reverse transcribed into cDNA to serve as template. SuperScript III was used to make first-strand cDNA, primed with a 2:1 mix of oligo-dT and random hexamers. Amplification bias was assessed with a synthetic immune receptor repertoire, and residual bias was removed computationally. Per the source publication's procedure: Raw reads were preprocessed for error removal, and CDR3 was defined according to IMGT conventions as running from the conserved cysteine to phenylalanine. Clonality was computed by normalizing Shannon entropy by log2 of the number of productive unique TCRs and subtracting the result from 1. Whether scalp clones were CD4 or CD8 was inferred by matching scalp TCRbeta sequences against CD4 and CD8 repertoires sorted from blood. TCRdb retrieved this table from immuneACCESS and kept in-frame rearrangements only. Not all clones are present; in checked studies, unresolved V genes account for under half, and no reason is known for the remainder. The V and J calls and clone size come from that table; D and trimming were worked out from the DNA. The sample table holds about 200,000 clones, of which 60% were seen once. The top ten clonotypes cover 0.95% to 1.1% of the sample.

As encoded in the germline V gene, CDR1 is MNHNS while CDR2 is SASEGT. Inclusive of the bounding cysteine and phenylalanine, the CDR3 is 15 residues long. The read is trimmed to its CDR3 DNA, 45 bases read in frame from base 1. V and J lose 1 base and 4 bases, and a span of 13 bases separates them. The intended sense of this specimen's time point label: roughly 26 weeks on oral tofacitinib. The treatment or condition label for this specimen denotes: oral pan-JAK inhibitor, 5-10 mg twice daily. Lesional scalp punch biopsies and peripheral blood were obtained from alopecia areata patients. PBMCs were isolated by density centrifugation and stained for CD3, CD4 and CD8, after which CD4+ and CD8+ T cells were sorted on a FACSAria.

The specimen was CD4+ T cells sorted from blood, collected at week 24, from a patient treated with tofacitinib. The rearranged segments are TRBV6-1 and TRBJ1-2; the D gene is not confidently resolved. The clonotype was recovered from a human donor with alopecia areata. Read as DNA, the sequence is TGTGCCAGCAGTGAAGGCTCCATAGGGAGCTATGGCTACACCTTC. It is translated as CASSEGSIGSYGYTF.